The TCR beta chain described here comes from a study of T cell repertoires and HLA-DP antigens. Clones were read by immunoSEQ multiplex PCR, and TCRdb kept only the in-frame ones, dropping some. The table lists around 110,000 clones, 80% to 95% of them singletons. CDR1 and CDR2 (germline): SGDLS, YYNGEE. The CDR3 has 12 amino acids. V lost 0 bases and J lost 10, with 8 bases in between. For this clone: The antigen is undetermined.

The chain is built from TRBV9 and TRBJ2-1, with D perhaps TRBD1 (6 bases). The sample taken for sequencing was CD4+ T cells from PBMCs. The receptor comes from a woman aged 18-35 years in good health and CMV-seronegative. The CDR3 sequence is CASSVGDTEQFF. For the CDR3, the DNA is TGTGCCAGCAGCGTAGGGGACACCGAGCAGTTCTTC.